These 11 T cell receptor beta chains were all obtained from the same sample, sequenced in a study of T cell changes during pregnancy in multiple sclerosis. Assay: immunoSEQ multiplex PCR; the TCRdb copy retains only in-frame clones and omits some. The sample lists about 100,000 clones; over 80% were seen once. The specimen comprised peripheral blood, sampled after pregnancy. These receptors all come from a female donor with multiple sclerosis, enrolled in a pregnancy study.

The chain uses TRBV9 and TRBJ2-7; D ambiguous. The germline CDR1 and CDR2 sequences are SGDLS and YYNGEE. The CDR3 runs to 15 residues. Trimming stripped 0 bases from V and 0 bases from J, with 10 bases between. CDR3 in DNA: TGTGCCAGCAGCGTAGGCCCAGATCCCTCCTACGAGCAGTACTTC. Amino acids: CASSVGPDPSYEQYF.

The gene calls are TRBV10-2 and TRBJ2-1; TRBD1 aligns across 8 bases. The CDR3 loop spans 15 amino acids. In germline, CDR1 is WSHSY, CDR2 SAAADI. Unmatched junction bases numbered 7, after V lost 2 bases and J lost 7 bases. In nucleotides, the CDR3 is TGCGCCAGCAGTGAGGTGGACAGGGTCAGGAATGAGCAGTTCTTC. Translated, it gives CASSEVDRVRNEQFF.

This clone was seen once. V is TRBV6-5 and J is TRBJ2-5; possible D gene TRBD2, 7 bases. CDR1 MNHEY and CDR2 SVGAGI come from the germline V gene. The CDR3 length is 16 residues. V gave up 4 bases and J gave up 2 bases, with 17 bases separating them. The CDR3 is CASSSVVGGHQETQYF. The CDR3 DNA reads TGTGCCAGCAGTTCCGTTGTGGGGGGGCATCAAGAGACCCAGTACTTC.

The chain joins TRBV28 to TRBJ1-1; 7 positions agree with TRBD1. Trimming cost V 7 bases and J 0 bases; bases outside gene matches: 8. The length of the CDR3 is 15 residues. Germline-derived CDR1 and CDR2 are MDHEN and SYDVKM. The DNA for the CDR3 is TGTGCCAGCATAAGAGGGGGCCGGATGAACACTGAAGCTTTCTTT. It specifies CASIRGGRMNTEAFF.

The J gene is TRBJ2-3, the V gene TRBV9; 9 bases line up with TRBD1. There are 16 residues in the CDR3. The junction had 3 bases not matched to a gene; V was cut back by 0 bases and J by 1 base. Germline assignment: CDR1 SGDLS and CDR2 YYNGEE. Here the CDR3 DNA reads TGTGCCAGCAGCGTAGGGACAGGGGCGGGCACAGATACGCAGTATTTT. This encodes CASSVGTGAGTDTQYF.

The genes are TRBV5-8 and TRBJ2-7, with D perhaps TRBD2 (6 bases). This CDR3 contains 14 residues. V was pared by 6 bases and J by 1 base, with 14 bases between. Germline lookup yields CDR1 SGHTS and CDR2 YDEGEE. In DNA, the CDR3 is TGTGCCAGCACTCCCGAGGCGGGGTCCTACGAGCAGTACTTC. It translates to CASTPEAGSYEQYF.

The chain recombines TRBV7-9 with TRBJ2-1, with a possible D match to TRBD1 (5 bases). The CDR3 runs to 13 residues. From germline, CDR1 is SEHNR and CDR2 FQNEAQ (reference sequence). V was cut by 2 bases and J by 7 bases, with 9 bases left in between. The CDR3 DNA reads TGTGCCAGCAGCTTACAGGGTGTGAATGAGCAGTTCTTC. Its protein is CASSLQGVNEQFF.

V gene TRBV5-4 combines with J gene TRBJ2-5; D possibly corresponds to TRBD1 (6 bases). V was cut by 5 bases and J by 2 bases, with 10 bases left in between. The CDR3 has 13 amino acids. Germline loops: CDR1 SGHNT, CDR2 YYREEE (reference sequence). The CDR3 DNA sequence: TGTGCCAGCAGTAGAGGGACACAAGAGACCCAGTACTTC. Translating it yields CASSRGTQETQYF.

The chain recombines TRBV28 with TRBJ2-2, with D possibly matching TRBD2 (6 bases). This CDR3 contains 15 residues. Germline V gene sequence: CDR1 MDHEN, CDR2 SYDVKM. Trimming left V 6 bases short and J 1 base short, with 12 bases between. The DNA of the CDR3 is TGTGCCAGCAGCATGAGGGAGGAGAACACCGGGGAGCTGTTTTTT. Translating it yields CASSMREENTGELFF.

The chain is built from TRBV2 and TRBJ1-1; maybe TRBD1 (6 bases). There are 13 residues in the CDR3. V was pared by 9 bases and J by 3 bases, with 14 bases between. In germline, CDR1 is SNHLY, CDR2 FYNNEI. The CDR3 loop is CASSRGPYTEAFF. Written as DNA, the CDR3 is TGTGCCAGTAGCAGGGGCCCCTACACTGAAGCTTTCTTT.

The CDR3 spells CASKLAGGNEQFF. The CDR3 DNA reads as TGTGCCAGCAAGCTAGCGGGAGGCAATGAGCAGTTCTTC. The genes are TRBV7-3 and TRBJ2-1; 11 bases are shared with TRBD2. The germline gives CDR1 SGHTA, CDR2 FQGTGA. The J segment lost 6 bases and the V segment lost 7 bases, leaving 2 bases of the junction unmatched. This CDR3 spans 13 amino acids.